This TCR beta chain was documented in a study of Graves' ophthalmopathy and Graves' hyperthyroidism. Each diagnosis was determined on the basis of clinical symptoms, serum thyroxine, TRAb, thyroid ultrasound and orbital computed tomography. Germline V gives CDR1 SGHTA, CDR2 FQGNSA. V was trimmed by 5 bases and J by 3 bases, leaving 16 bases between them. The length of the CDR3 is 15 residues. The authors amplified TCR beta CDR3 regions from RNA transcripts. Amplification began with first-round RT-PCR using HTBI primers, then second-round multiplex PCR was performed. TCRdb reprocessed the multiplex PCR reads with MiXCR, giving one entry per CDR3 protein. The data show about 640,000 distinct CDR3 sequences, with approximately 39% seen just once and around 3.3% held by the top ten.

The sample consisted of peripheral blood. The receptor was derived from an adult man with Graves' ophthalmopathy. V and J are TRBV7-2 and TRBJ2-5; D is undetermined. In DNA, the CDR3 is TGTGCCAGCAGCCAAACCGATACCAAAGAAGAGACCCAGTACTTC. This gives the protein CASSQTDTKEETQYF. Together with reference TRBV7-2 and TRBJ2-5, the CDR3 gives the full variable domain: GAGVSQSPSNKVTEKGKDVELRCDPISGHTALYWYRQSLGQGLEFLIYFQGNSAPDKSGLPSDRFSAERTGGSVSTLTIQRTQQEDSAVYLCASSQTDTKEETQYFGPGTRLLVL.